Presented here are 23 T cell receptor beta chains from one specimen sequenced in a study of blood T cell repertoires in COVID-19. This table comes from immunoSEQ multiplex PCR, and its TCRdb copy is limited to in-frame clones, with some not included. The sample has around 100,000 clones; about 91% are singletons. Material: peripheral blood. These receptors originate from a human donor in a cohort sampled during active COVID-19.

The chain links TRBV7-2 to TRBJ2-7; perhaps TRBD2 as D (7 bases). Trimming left V 5 bases short and J 6 bases short, with 20 bases between. CDR1 and CDR2 (germline): SGHTA, FQGNSA. This CDR3 region has 15 residues. The DNA for the CDR3 is TGTGCCAGCAGCCGGGGAGGGGGAGGGCCTCTCGAGCAGTACTTC. This encodes CASSRGGGGPLEQYF.

The chain couples TRBV6-5 to TRBJ1-1; 7 bases match TRBD1. This CDR3 has 14 residues. The ends lost 5 bases at V and 1 base at J; junction bases unmatched: 4. Per the germline V gene, CDR1 is MNHEY and CDR2 is SVGAGI. The CDR3 is CASSKQGSNTEAFF. The CDR3 DNA follows: TGTGCCAGCAGTAAACAGGGGTCGAACACTGAAGCTTTCTTT.

This clone was counted a single time. The J gene is TRBJ2-5, the V gene TRBV27, with D tentatively TRBD2 (7 bases). Germline loops: CDR1 MNHEY, CDR2 SMNVEV (reference sequence). The CDR3 runs to 16 residues. V was trimmed by 7 bases and J by 4 bases, leaving 22 bases between them. Here the CDR3 reads CASNPTRGAGVETQYF. CDR3 bases: TGTGCCAGCAACCCAACCCGGGGGGCAGGGGTAGAGACCCAGTACTTC.

This chain links TRBV28 with TRBJ2-1; TRBD2 matches at 10 bases. The length of the CDR3 is 16 residues. Germline loops: CDR1 MDHEN, CDR2 SYDVKM. V shed 1 base, J shed 4 bases, and the junction held 4 bases outside the gene matches. The CDR3 DNA is TGTGCCAGCAGTTTATATCTAGCGGGAGTGTACAATGAGCAGTTCTTC. Its protein product is CASSLYLAGVYNEQFF.

The chain couples TRBV11-2 to TRBJ2-3; possibly TRBD2 for D (6 bases). Trimming shortened V by 5 bases and J by 15 bases, and 24 bases separated the two germline ends. Per germline, CDR1 SGHAT and CDR2 FQNNGV. The CDR3 spans 14 residues. In DNA form, the CDR3 reads TGTGCCAGCAGCCCCCATCTGGCGCGGGGACCGGAATATTTT. Translation gives CASSPHLARGPEYF. The full variable domain, rest sourced from reference TRBV11-2 and TRBJ2-3, is EAGVAQSPRYKIIEKRQSVAFWCNPISGHATLYWYQQILGQGPKLLIQFQNNGVVDDSQLPKDRFSAERLKGVDSTLKIQPAKLEDSAVYLCASSPHLARGPEYFGPGTRLTVL.

V and J are TRBV27 and TRBJ2-1; 11 nucleotides line up with TRBD2. CDR1 MNHEY and CDR2 SMNVEV come from the germline V gene (reference sequence). The CDR3 loop spans 16 amino acids. The ends lost 2 bases at V and 9 bases at J; junction bases unmatched: 9. The CDR3 region is CASSLATGTSGSEQFF. CDR3 nucleotides: TGTGCCAGCAGTTTAGCTACCGGGACTAGCGGTTCTGAGCAGTTCTTC.

The rearrangement links TRBV4-1 to TRBJ2-1; 7 bases line up with TRBD2. CDR1 and CDR2 from the germline V gene are MGHRA and YSYEKL. The CDR3 consists of 16 residues. After removal of 0 bases from V and 4 bases from J, the junction contained 6 bases not matched to a gene. The CDR3 loop is CASSQDSGWGYNEQFF. The CDR3 DNA follows: TGCGCCAGCAGCCAAGATAGCGGGTGGGGATACAATGAGCAGTTCTTC.

The V and J genes are TRBV7-9 and TRBJ2-5; 9 positions agree with TRBD2. The germline CDR1 and CDR2 sequences are SEHNR and FQNEAQ (reference sequence). The CDR3 sequence is 14 residues long. Trimming cost V 4 bases and J 2 bases; bases outside gene matches: 2. The CDR3 DNA follows: TGTGCCAGCAGCTCCCTAGCGGGACAAGAGACCCAGTACTTC. This translates into CASSSLAGQETQYF.

V gene TRBV11-1 combines with J gene TRBJ2-3, with D perhaps matching TRBD2 (6 bases). This CDR3 has 15 amino acids. The V and J ends lost 2 bases and 1 base respectively, with 10 bases between them. CDR1 and CDR2 (germline): SGHAT, FQDESV (reference sequence). CDR3 bases: TGTGCCAGCAGCTTACATAGCGGAGGCACAGATACGCAGTATTTT. Encoded protein: CASSLHSGGTDTQYF.

This clone occurred once. V is TRBV11-2 and J is TRBJ1-5; D remains ambiguous. Trimming stripped 1 base from V and 4 bases from J, with 8 bases between. The CDR3 is made up of 14 amino acids. CDR1 is SGHAT, CDR2 FQNNGV, per germline. The CDR3 sequence: CASSLGGGNQPQHF. As DNA, the CDR3 is TGTGCCAGCAGCTTAGGGGGAGGGAATCAGCCCCAGCATTTT.

The chain combines TRBV2 with TRBJ2-7, with a weak D call TRBD1 (7 bases). Germline V gene lookup returns CDR1 SNHLY and CDR2 FYNNEI. CDR3 size: 16 residues. V was shortened by 2 bases and J by 4 bases, with 18 bases between the two germline ends. DNA of the CDR3: TGTGCCAGCAGTGAACAGGGGGGAGGAGGGGGTTACGAGCAGTACTTC. It is translated as CASSEQGGGGGYEQYF.

The chain recombines TRBV9 with TRBJ2-7; D might be TRBD2 (5 bases). Germline loops: CDR1 SGDLS, CDR2 YYNGEE. V was clipped by 1 base and J by 2 bases, with 10 bases between them. The CDR3 length is 14 residues. The CDR3 region has the DNA TGTGCCAGCAGCGTACGGGATTTACCCTACGAGCAGTACTTC. Amino acids: CASSVRDLPYEQYF. The full variable domain, completed using reference TRBV9 and TRBJ2-7, is DSGVTQTPKHLITATGQRVTLRCSPRSGDLSVYWYQQSLDQGLQFLIQYYNGEERAKGNILERFSAQQFPDLHSELNLSSLELGDSALYFCASSVRDLPYEQYFGPGTRLTVT.

The chain couples TRBV2 to TRBJ2-3; D perhaps matches TRBD2 (5 bases). CDR3 length: 14 residues. V was trimmed by 6 bases and J by 0 bases, leaving 10 bases between them. Germline values: CDR1 SNHLY, CDR2 FYNNEI. CDR3 DNA: TGTGCCAGCAGAGGAGCGGAGAGCACAGATACGCAGTATTTT. Residues: CASRGAESTDTQYF.

The CDR3 region is CASSYLGAADTQYF. CDR3 sequence (DNA): TGTGCCAGCAGTTACCTGGGCGCTGCGGATACGCAGTATTTT. The V gene is TRBV6-5, the J gene TRBJ2-3, with D hard to call. Germline lookup yields CDR1 MNHEY and CDR2 SVGAGI. The CDR3 length is 14 residues. Trimming took 2 bases from V and 6 from J, leaving 12 bases between them.

The chain is built from TRBV5-1 and TRBJ1-2, with a possible D match to TRBD1 (5 bases). The CDR3 covers 14 residues. V lost 0 bases and J 2 bases, leaving 8 bases between the germline ends. CDR1 SGHRS and CDR2 YFSETQ come from the germline V gene. The CDR3 loop is CASSLVGGNYGYTF. The DNA for the CDR3 is TGCGCCAGCAGCTTGGTCGGGGGGAACTATGGCTACACCTTC.

The chain recombines TRBV28 with TRBJ1-6; TRBD1 matches at 8 bases. Germline values: CDR1 MDHEN, CDR2 SYDVKM. Germline trimming cut 7 bases from V and 8 bases from J; bases unmatched to any gene: 7. The CDR3 has 14 amino acids. The CDR3 nucleotides read TGTGCCAGCATGTCGGGACAGGTGGATTCACCCCTCCACTTT. Translated: CASMSGQVDSPLHF. Supplemented by reference TRBV28 and TRBJ1-6, the full variable domain reads DVKVTQSSRYLVKRTGEKVFLECVQDMDHENMFWYRQDPGLGLRLIYFSYDVKMKEKGDIPEGYSVSREKKERFSLILESASTNQTSMYLCASMSGQVDSPLHFGNGTRLTVT.

The V call is TRBV12-3 or TRBV12-4, the J call TRBJ2-3, with D perhaps TRBD2 (5 bases). CDR3 length: 11 residues. The V end lost 6 bases, the J end lost 4 bases, and 5 bases lay between the germline ends. The CDR3 DNA reads TGTGCCAGCAGGGGAGCAGATACGCAGTATTTT. Translation gives CASRGADTQYF.

This clone was seen a single time. This chain joins TRBV28 and TRBJ2-3; 11 bases match TRBD2. V gave up 6 bases and J gave up 6 bases; unmatched junction bases: 5. The CDR3 covers 14 residues. Germline-derived CDR1 and CDR2 are MDHEN and SYDVKM. The CDR3 here is CASRLAGGPDTQYF. The CDR3 region has the DNA TGTGCCAGCAGGTTAGCGGGAGGGCCGGATACGCAGTATTTT.

The chain couples TRBV19 to TRBJ2-6; D not certain. The CDR3 spans 15 residues. Trimming shortened V by 3 bases and J by 2 bases, and 8 bases separated the two germline ends. Germline-derived CDR1 and CDR2 are LNHDA and SQIVND (reference sequence). For the CDR3, the DNA is TGTGCCAGTAGTATGAGGTCAGCTGGGGCCAACGTCCTGACTTTC. Translated, it gives CASSMRSAGANVLTF.

The CDR3 sequence: CASRTGELSHGYTF. The CDR3 bases are TGTGCCAGCAGAACCGGGGAGCTCTCCCATGGCTACACCTTC. The chain combines TRBV27 with TRBJ1-2; no definite D call. CDR3 length: 14 residues. V shed 6 bases and J shed 6 bases, with 17 bases lying between them. CDR1 is MNHEY and CDR2 is SMNVEV in the germline V gene (reference sequence).

The chain recombines TRBV27 with TRBJ2-7; maybe TRBD2 (8 bases). V was pared by 8 bases and J by 7 bases, with 18 bases between. The CDR3 has 13 residues. In germline, CDR1 is MNHEY, CDR2 SMNVEV (reference sequence). This CDR3 is CASGLGGGGEQYF. The CDR3 region has the DNA TGTGCCAGCGGCTTAGGGGGCGGGGGGGAGCAGTACTTC.

This clone was detected only a few times. This chain joins TRBV15 and TRBJ2-7; tentatively, D is TRBD2 (6 bases). CDR1 and CDR2 from the germline V gene are LNHNV and YYDKDF (reference sequence). This CDR3 has 15 amino acids. V dropped 0 bases and J dropped 2 bases, with 11 bases sitting between them. CDR3 in DNA: TGTGCCACCAGCAGAGAAGCGGGTTCCACCTACGAGCAGTACTTC. The encoded protein is CATSREAGSTYEQYF.

The CDR3 loop reads CASSPRVTYEQYF. The CDR3 nucleotides read TGTGCCAGCAGCCCTCGGGTAACCTACGAGCAGTACTTC. The chain combines TRBV12-3 or TRBV12-4 with TRBJ2-7, with unresolved D. The CDR3 runs 13 residues. V was trimmed by 6 bases and J by 2 bases, leaving 11 bases between them.